This section outlines one T cell receptor beta chain sequence together with its context. Its recognized antigen is unknown. Base-call qualities are not available, and no considerably larger clone is one nucleotide away. The treatment or condition tag for this specimen amounts to: suppressive antiretroviral therapy. A pool of overlapping HIV-1 Gag 15-mer peptides was used at approximately 0.93 ug per peptide per mL for cell stimulation. Memory CD4+ T cells that did not respond, being CD40L-negative, CD69-negative and CD45RO-high, were sorted as memory populations depleted of antigen-responding cells. HIV-1-infected adults in whom suppressive ART had been started during chronic infection were enrolled as participants. Plasma HIV-1 RNA had been undetectable (below 50 copies/mL) in participants for at least 4 years. To be included, a participant needed positive CMV serology and a CD4+ T cell count above 400 cells/uL. Before stimulation, PBMCs were isolated using density centrifugation and depleted of CD8+ T cells. Stimulation of CD8-depleted PBMCs was carried out for approximately 17 hours with anti-CD28/CD49d costimulation, CD40-blocking antibody and enfuvirtide, to prevent new infections. Cell sorting was performed on a Beckman Coulter MoFlo Legacy or XDP sorter, and dead cells were excluded with propidium iodide. Genomic DNA was extracted using the QIAamp DNA Mini Kit for samples with more than one million cells and using the Quick-DNA Microprep Kit for all other samples.

The sample comes from a study of persistence of HIV-infected CD4 T cells (TCRdb year 2020). About the study as a whole: CMV- and HIV-1 Gag-responding CD4+ T cells were isolated from ART-treated individuals so that antigen-driven clonal expansion of HIV-1-infected cells could be examined. The median time participants had been on suppressive ART was 8 to 9 years. Peripheral blood samples of up to roughly 180 mL were obtained at multiple time points, with the exception of a couple of participants, for whom leukapheresis was performed at a single time point. The clonality of all cells in each sorted population was assessed by TCRbeta sequencing, whereas the clonality of infected cells was assessed by proviral sequencing. In the cross-participant TCR cluster analysis, fewer than 10 participants were included for CMV and roughly 7 participants were included for Gag.

Broader findings and caveats from the paper: Only a small number of individuals took part in the study, and only a limited range of antigens was tested. A correlation was observed between TCR oligoclonality and proviral oligoclonality within the same sorted populations. Restriction of bulk TCR analyses to the rare CMV-responding cells that actually carried HIV-1 proviruses was not possible. TCRbeta richness in CMV- and Gag-responding cells was significantly lower than in anti-CD3/anti-CD28-responding cells; CMV-responding cells had higher oligoclonality than CD3/CD28-stimulated and Gag-responding cells. Antigen-responding cells were enriched for degenerate expanded CDR3beta sequences, which suggests convergent selection of CD4+ responses to CMV and Gag.

The immunoSEQ hsTCRB assay version 4, run in survey mode, was used to sequence TCRbeta repertoires from genomic DNA. For TCRbeta sequencing, genomic DNA was diluted to approximately 10 ng/uL, and up to 1 ug was used per sample. Per the original workflow: Analysis of the TCRbeta data was done in ImmunoSeq Analyzer 3.0, and diversity was computed on productive nucleotide rearrangements. The improved Chao index was used to estimate lower-bound TCR diversity, and the Gini coefficient was used to estimate clonality using the Immunarch R package. Different nucleotide rearrangements encoding the same CDR3beta amino acid sequence were treated as distinct clonotypes. TCRbeta sequences significantly enriched in antigen-responding cells relative to anti-CD3/anti-CD28-activated cells were identified by differential abundance analysis. GLIPH2 grouped TCRs by predicted peptide-MHC specificity, both within each participant and across combined participant data sets. TCRdb obtained this table from immuneACCESS and retained in-frame rearrangements with V and J assigned. These tables miss some clones; where compared with another copy, unresolved V genes account for less than half of the shortfall, and the remainder is unexplained. The V and J calls and clone size are taken from that table; D and trimming were inferred from the DNA. The sample table shows 36,000 or so clones, and roughly 80% are seen once. The top ten clones comprise 0.97% of the sample.

Spanning cysteine to phenylalanine, the CDR3 consists of 16 amino acids. Left in the record is the CDR3 DNA by itself, 48 bases read in frame from the first base. V is reduced by 7 bases and J by 4 bases, leaving a spacing of 23 bases between them. The germline V gene encodes CDR1 MNHEY and CDR2 SVGEGT. Sample: cultured CD4+ T cells from PBMCs, taken from a patient who received antiretroviral therapy. The cell subset or site label on this specimen signifies: CD40L-CD69- CD45RO-high memory CD4 T cells not responding to Gag peptides. Rearrangement joined TRBV6-2 or TRBV6-3 to TRBJ2-7; TRBD1 might be the D gene, on 7 matching bases. This receptor was identified in an adult with HIV. The donor label of this sample is uncertain. Here is the DNA: TGTGCCAGCACCCCTCGGGGGACAGATCTTTTTTACGAGCAGTACTTC. Its translation reads: CASTPRGTDLFYEQYF.